Following are 14 T cell receptor beta chains from one sample sequenced in a study of T cell responses to AZD1222 COVID-19 vaccine. Profiled with immunoSEQ multiplex PCR; TCRdb holds only in-frame clones, not every one. The sample lists around 110,000 clones; about 89% were seen once. This specimen was peripheral blood, taken on day 0 of AZD1222 vaccination. The receptors were gathered from an adult in good health.

CDR3 DNA: TGTGCCAGCATCTACGTAGACGGTTATGGCTACACCTTC. As protein: CASIYVDGYGYTF. V gene TRBV6-6 combines with J gene TRBJ1-2; D remains unclear. Germline V gene lookup returns CDR1 MNHNY and CDR2 SVGAGI (reference sequence). Trimming shortened V by 7 bases and J by 5 bases, and 14 bases separated the two germline ends. The CDR3 runs to 13 residues.

The chain carries TRBV25-1 and TRBJ1-5, with D uncertain. V dropped 5 bases and J dropped 2 bases, with 10 bases sitting between them. Germline V gene sequence: CDR1 MGHDK, CDR2 SYGVNS. The CDR3 has 14 amino acids. The CDR3 DNA sequence: TGTGCCAGCAGTATGCCTGATCGCAATCAGCCCCAGCATTTT. Encoded protein: CASSMPDRNQPQHF.

This rearrangement joins TRBV5-1 to TRBJ2-2; D unclear. The CDR3 length is 15 residues. Trimming took 4 bases from V and 2 from J, leaving 12 bases between them. Germline V gene lookup returns CDR1 SGHRS and CDR2 YFSETQ. CDR3 nucleotide sequence: TGCGCCAGCAGCAAGGGCCCCCCAAACACCGGGGAGCTGTTTTTT. Translating gives CASSKGPPNTGELFF. The entire variable domain, with the rest obtained from reference TRBV5-1 and TRBJ2-2, is as follows: KAGVTQTPRYLIKTRGQQVTLSCSPISGHRSVSWYQQTPGQGLQFLFEYFSETQRNKGNFPGRFSGRQFSNSRSEMNVSTLELGDSALYLCASSKGPPNTGELFFGEGSRLTVL.

CDR3 coding DNA: TGTGCCAGCAGCCCGGGGACGGACCGTTACAATGAGCAGTTCTTC. It codes for CASSPGTDRYNEQFF. This sequence joins TRBV11-2 and TRBJ2-1; D may be TRBD1 or TRBD2 (5 bases each). V lost 5 bases and J lost 4, with 15 bases in between. The germline V gene encodes CDR1 SGHAT and CDR2 FQNNGV. There are 15 residues in the CDR3.

CDR3 protein: CASSQGGPRGGSSYNEQFF. In DNA, the CDR3 is TGCGCCAGCAGCCAAGGAGGCCCCAGGGGCGGGAGCTCCTACAATGAGCAGTTCTTC. This chain links TRBV4-1 with TRBJ2-1; tentatively, D is TRBD2 (7 bases). Per germline, CDR1 MGHRA and CDR2 YSYEKL. V shed 1 base and J shed 0 bases, with 19 bases lying between them. This CDR3 is built from 19 residues.

The chain joins TRBV5-1 to TRBJ2-2, with D possibly being TRBD2 (5 bases). V shed 6 bases and J shed 7 bases, with 16 bases lying between them. This CDR3 comprises 14 residues. The germline gives CDR1 SGHRS, CDR2 YFSETQ. CDR3 protein: CASTVSGRGGELFF. As DNA, the CDR3 is TGCGCCAGCACGGTCAGCGGAAGAGGCGGGGAGCTGTTTTTT.

The V and J genes are TRBV5-1 and TRBJ2-7; 7 bases align to TRBD1. Germline assignment: CDR1 SGHRS and CDR2 YFSETQ. The J segment lost 3 bases and the V segment lost 4 bases, leaving 7 bases of the junction unmatched. The CDR3 extends over 14 amino acids. As DNA, the CDR3 is TGCGCCAGCAGCCCCTCCCGGGACAGCTACGAGCAGTACTTC. This codes for CASSPSRDSYEQYF.

J is TRBJ2-2 and V is TRBV9; D unresolved. In germline, CDR1 is SGDLS, CDR2 YYNGEE. This CDR3 is 13 amino acids long. Trimming took off 6 bases at V and 1 base at J, with 7 bases between the two ends. The CDR3 loop reads CASMEQNTGELFF. In nucleotides, the CDR3 is TGTGCCAGCATGGAACAGAACACCGGGGAGCTGTTTTTT.

The chain employs TRBV10-3 and TRBJ1-5, with 10 bases identical to TRBD1. Unmatched junction bases numbered 5, after V lost 4 bases and J lost 5 bases. CDR3 length: 15 residues. Looked up from germline, CDR1 is ENHRY and CDR2 is SYGVKD. Here the CDR3 DNA reads TGTGCCATCAGTGGGGGACAGGGGTTGGATCAGCCCCAGCATTTT. Translating it yields CAISGGQGLDQPQHF.

The chain recombines TRBV19 with TRBJ2-1, with 12 bases fitting TRBD2. Germline assignment: CDR1 LNHDA and CDR2 SQIVND (reference sequence). The CDR3 runs 19 residues. J lost 5 bases, V lost 4 bases, and 15 bases had no gene match. CDR3 DNA sequence: TGTGCCAGTAGTACATTGGGGGAAATGACTAGCGGGAGTAACAATGAGCAGTTCTTC. Amino acids: CASSTLGEMTSGSNNEQFF.

The chain has TRBV29-1 and TRBJ2-7, with a weak D call TRBD1 (5 bases). The V and J ends lost 7 bases and 1 base respectively, with 11 bases between them. The V gene's germline CDR1 is SQVTM and CDR2 ANQGSEA. The CDR3 has 12 residues. CDR3 nucleotide sequence: TGCAGCGCCTCGACAGCTTCCTACGAGCAGTACTTC. Translating gives CSASTASYEQYF.

The gene calls are TRBV30 and TRBJ1-5; no firm D call. V lost 1 base and J 0 bases, leaving 7 bases between the germline ends. Germline assignment: CDR1 GTSNPN and CDR2 SVGIG (reference sequence). There are 14 residues in the CDR3. CDR3 DNA sequence: TGTGCCTGGAGTGGAGCCGTTAGCAATCAGCCCCAGCATTTT. It translates to CAWSGAVSNQPQHF.

This chain uses TRBV29-1 with TRBJ2-1; 7 bases are shared with TRBD2. Germline assignment: CDR1 SQVTM and CDR2 ANQGSEA. This CDR3 has 15 amino acids. The J segment lost 9 bases and the V segment lost 6 bases, leaving 17 bases of the junction unmatched. CDR3 in amino acids: CSVRPGSNGEGEQFF. The CDR3 bases are TGCAGCGTCCGACCGGGATCCAACGGGGAGGGTGAGCAGTTCTTC.

In its sample, this clone was seen once. This chain connects TRBV5-5 to TRBJ2-6, with TRBD1 identical over 9 bases. The germline CDR1 and CDR2 sequences are SGHKS and YYEKEE (reference sequence). This CDR3 is 19 amino acids long. The J segment lost 0 bases and the V segment lost 5 bases, leaving 12 bases of the junction unmatched. The DNA for the CDR3 is TGTGCCAGCAGGCCGGACAGGGGAAGTTTAAGCTCTGGGGCCAACGTCCTGACTTTC. Amino acid sequence: CASRPDRGSLSSGANVLTF.